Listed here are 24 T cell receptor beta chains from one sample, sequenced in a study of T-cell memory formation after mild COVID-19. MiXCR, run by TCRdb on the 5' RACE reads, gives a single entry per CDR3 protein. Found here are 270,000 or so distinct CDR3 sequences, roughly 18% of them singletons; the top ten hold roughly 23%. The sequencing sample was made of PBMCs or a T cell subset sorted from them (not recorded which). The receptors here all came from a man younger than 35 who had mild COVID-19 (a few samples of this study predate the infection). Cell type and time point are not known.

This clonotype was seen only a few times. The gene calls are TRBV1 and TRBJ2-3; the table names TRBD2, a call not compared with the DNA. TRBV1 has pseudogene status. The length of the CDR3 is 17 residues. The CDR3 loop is CTSSQEAALPDTDTQYF. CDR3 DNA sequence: TGCACCAGCAGCCAAGAGGCCGCACTCCCGGACACAGATACGCAGTATTTT.

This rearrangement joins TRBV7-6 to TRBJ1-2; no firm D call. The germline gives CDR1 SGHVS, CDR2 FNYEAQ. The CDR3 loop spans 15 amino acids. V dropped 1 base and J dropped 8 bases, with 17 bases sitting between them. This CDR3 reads CASSLGSATLEGYTF. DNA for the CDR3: TGTGCCAGCAGCTTAGGATCGGCGACTCTCGAAGGCTACACCTTC.

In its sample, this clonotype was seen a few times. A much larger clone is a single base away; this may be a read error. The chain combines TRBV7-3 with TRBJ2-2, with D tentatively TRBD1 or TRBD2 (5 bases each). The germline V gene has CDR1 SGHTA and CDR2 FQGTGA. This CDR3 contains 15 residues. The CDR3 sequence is CASSSTVGTAGELYF. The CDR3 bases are TGTGCCAGCAGCTCCACGGTGGGGACGGCCGGGGAGCTGTATTTT.

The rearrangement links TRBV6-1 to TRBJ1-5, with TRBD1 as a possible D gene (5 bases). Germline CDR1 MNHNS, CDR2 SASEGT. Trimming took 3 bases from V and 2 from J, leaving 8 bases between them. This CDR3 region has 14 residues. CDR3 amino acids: CASSDKGGNQPQHF. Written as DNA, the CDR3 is TGTGCCAGCAGTGATAAAGGGGGCAATCAGCCCCAGCATTTT.

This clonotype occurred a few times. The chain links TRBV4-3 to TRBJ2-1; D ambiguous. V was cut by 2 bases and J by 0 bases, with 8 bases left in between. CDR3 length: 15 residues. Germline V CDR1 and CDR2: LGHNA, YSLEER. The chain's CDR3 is CASSQRFSSYNEQFF. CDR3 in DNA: TGCGCCAGCAGCCAACGCTTCAGCTCCTACAATGAGCAGTTCTTC.

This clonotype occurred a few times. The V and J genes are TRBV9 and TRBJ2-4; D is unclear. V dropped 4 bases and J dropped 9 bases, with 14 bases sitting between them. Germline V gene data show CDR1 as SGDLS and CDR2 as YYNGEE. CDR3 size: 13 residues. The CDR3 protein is CASSSRPIGIQYF. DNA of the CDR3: TGTGCCAGCAGCTCCCGTCCGATCGGCATTCAGTACTTC. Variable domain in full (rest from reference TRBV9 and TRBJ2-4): DSGVTQTPKHLITATGQRVTLRCSPRSGDLSVYWYQQSLDQGLQFLIQYYNGEERAKGNILERFSAQQFPDLHSELNLSSLELGDSALYFCASSSRPIGIQYFGAGTRLSVL.

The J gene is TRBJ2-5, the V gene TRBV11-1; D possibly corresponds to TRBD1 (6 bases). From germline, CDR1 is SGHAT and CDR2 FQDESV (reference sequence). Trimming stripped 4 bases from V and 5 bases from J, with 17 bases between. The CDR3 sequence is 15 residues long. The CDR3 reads CASSSPGHKRETQYF. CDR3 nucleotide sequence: TGTGCCAGCAGCTCACCGGGACATAAGAGGGAGACCCAGTACTTC.

The CDR3 is CASSYFMDRGRFGELFF. CDR3 nucleotides: TGTGCCAGCAGTTACTTCATGGACAGGGGGCGCTTCGGGGAGCTGTTTTTT. The chain uses TRBV6-6 and TRBJ2-2, with 11 bases that match TRBD1. The ends lost 1 base at V and 7 bases at J; junction bases unmatched: 8. Germline V gene lookup returns CDR1 MNHNY and CDR2 SVGAGI (reference sequence). CDR3 size: 17 residues.

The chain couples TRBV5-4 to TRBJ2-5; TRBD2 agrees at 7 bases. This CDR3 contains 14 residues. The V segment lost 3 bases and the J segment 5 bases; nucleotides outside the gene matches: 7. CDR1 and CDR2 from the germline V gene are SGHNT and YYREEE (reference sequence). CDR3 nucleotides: TGTGCCAGCAGCTCCAGGACTAGTTCGGAGACCCAGTACTTC. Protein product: CASSSRTSSETQYF.

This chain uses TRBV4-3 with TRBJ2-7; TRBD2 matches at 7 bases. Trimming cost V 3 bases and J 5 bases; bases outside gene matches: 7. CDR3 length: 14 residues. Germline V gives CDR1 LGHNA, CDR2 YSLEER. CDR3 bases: TGCGCCAGCAGCCAGCTCGGGGGGATCCACGAGCAGTACTTC. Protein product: CASSQLGGIHEQYF.

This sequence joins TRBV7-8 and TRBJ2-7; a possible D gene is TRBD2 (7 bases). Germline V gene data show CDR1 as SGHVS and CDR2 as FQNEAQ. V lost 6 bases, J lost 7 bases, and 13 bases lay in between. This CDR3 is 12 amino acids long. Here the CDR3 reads CASREGGAEQYV. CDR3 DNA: TGTGCCAGCAGGGAGGGGGGGGCTGAGCAGTACGTC.

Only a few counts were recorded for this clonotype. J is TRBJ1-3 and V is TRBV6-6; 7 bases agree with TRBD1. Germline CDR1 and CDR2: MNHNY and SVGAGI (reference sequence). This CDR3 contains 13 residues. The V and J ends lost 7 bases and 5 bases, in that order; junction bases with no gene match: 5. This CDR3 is CASTSTGRNTIYF. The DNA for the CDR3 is TGTGCCAGCACGTCGACAGGGAGAAACACCATATATTTT.

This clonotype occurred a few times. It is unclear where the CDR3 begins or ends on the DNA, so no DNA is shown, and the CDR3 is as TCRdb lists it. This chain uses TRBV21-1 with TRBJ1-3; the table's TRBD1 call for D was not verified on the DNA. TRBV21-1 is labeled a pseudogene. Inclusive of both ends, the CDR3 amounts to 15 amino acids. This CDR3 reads CASSLSWGPGNTIYF.

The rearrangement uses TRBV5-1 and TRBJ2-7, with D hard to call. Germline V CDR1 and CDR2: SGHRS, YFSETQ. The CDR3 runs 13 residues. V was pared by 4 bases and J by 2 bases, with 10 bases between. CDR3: CASSPTPTYEQYF. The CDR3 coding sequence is TGCGCCAGCAGCCCGACTCCGACCTACGAGCAGTACTTC.

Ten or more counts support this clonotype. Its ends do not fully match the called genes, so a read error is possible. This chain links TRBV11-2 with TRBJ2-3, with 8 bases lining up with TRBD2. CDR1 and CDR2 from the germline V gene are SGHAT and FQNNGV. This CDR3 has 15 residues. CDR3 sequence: CASSLERGGTDTQYF. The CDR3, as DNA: TGCGCCAGCAGCTTGGAACGGGGGGGGACAGATACGCAGTATTTT. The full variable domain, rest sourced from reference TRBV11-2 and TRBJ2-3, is EAGVAQSPRYKIIEKRQSVAFWCNPISGHATLYWYQQILGQGPKLLIQFQNNGVVDDSQLPKDRFSAERLKGVDSTLKIQPAKLEDSAVYLCASSLERGGTDTQYFGPGTRLTVL.

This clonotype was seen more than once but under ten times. This chain's CDR3 is CASSLLQGWGEQFF. In nucleotides, the CDR3 is TGTGCCAGCAGCCTGCTCCAGGGCTGGGGTGAGCAGTTCTTC. V gene TRBV6-5 combines with J gene TRBJ2-1; the D gene is possibly TRBD1 (5 bases). The CDR3 covers 14 residues. Trimming shortened V by 6 bases and J by 9 bases, and 18 bases separated the two germline ends. Germline CDR1 MNHEY, CDR2 SVGAGI.

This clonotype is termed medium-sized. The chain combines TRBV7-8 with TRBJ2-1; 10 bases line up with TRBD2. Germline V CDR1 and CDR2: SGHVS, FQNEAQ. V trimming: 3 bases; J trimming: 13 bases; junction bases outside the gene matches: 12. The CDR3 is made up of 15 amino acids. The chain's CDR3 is CASSFGTSVLISQFF. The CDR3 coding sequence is TGTGCCAGCAGCTTCGGGACTAGCGTCTTGATCTCCCAGTTCTTC. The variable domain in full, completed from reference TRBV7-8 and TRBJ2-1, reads GAGVSQSPRYKVAKRGQDVALRCDPISGHVSLFWYQQALGQGPEFLTYFQNEAQLDKSGLPSDRFFAERPEGSVSTLKIQRTQQEDSAVYLCASSFGTSVLISQFFGPGTRLTVL.

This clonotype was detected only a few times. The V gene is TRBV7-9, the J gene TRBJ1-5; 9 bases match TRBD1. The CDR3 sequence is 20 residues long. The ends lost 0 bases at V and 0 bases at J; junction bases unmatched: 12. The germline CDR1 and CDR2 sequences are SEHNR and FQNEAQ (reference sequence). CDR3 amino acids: CASSLASVGTGKYSNQPQHF. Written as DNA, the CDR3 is TGTGCCAGCAGCTTAGCGTCTGTCGGGACAGGGAAATATAGCAATCAGCCCCAGCATTTT.

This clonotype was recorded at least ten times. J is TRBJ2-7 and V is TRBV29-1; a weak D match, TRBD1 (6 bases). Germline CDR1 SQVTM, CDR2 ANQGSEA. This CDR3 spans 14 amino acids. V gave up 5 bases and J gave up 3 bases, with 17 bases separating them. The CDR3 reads CSVIRDTPLYEQYF. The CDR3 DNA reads TGCAGCGTTATCCGGGACACCCCCCTCTACGAGCAGTACTTC.

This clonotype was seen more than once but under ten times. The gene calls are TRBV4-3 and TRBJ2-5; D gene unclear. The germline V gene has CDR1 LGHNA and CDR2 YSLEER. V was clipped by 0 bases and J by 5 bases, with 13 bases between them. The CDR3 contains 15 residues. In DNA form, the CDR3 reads TGCGCCAGCAGCCAAGATCGGGTACAGTCGGAGACCCAGTACTTC. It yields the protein CASSQDRVQSETQYF.

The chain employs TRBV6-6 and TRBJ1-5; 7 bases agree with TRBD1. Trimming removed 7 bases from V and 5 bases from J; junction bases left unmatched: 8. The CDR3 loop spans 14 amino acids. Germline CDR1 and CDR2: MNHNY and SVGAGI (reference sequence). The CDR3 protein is CASKVLRGHQPQHF. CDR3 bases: TGTGCCAGCAAGGTGTTGAGGGGGCATCAGCCCCAGCATTTT.

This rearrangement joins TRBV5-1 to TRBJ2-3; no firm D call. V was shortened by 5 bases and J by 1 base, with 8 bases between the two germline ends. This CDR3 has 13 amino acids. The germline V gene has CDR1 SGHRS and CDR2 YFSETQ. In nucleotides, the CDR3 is TGCGCCAGCAGTTATAAGGGCACAGATACGCAGTATTTT. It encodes CASSYKGTDTQYF.

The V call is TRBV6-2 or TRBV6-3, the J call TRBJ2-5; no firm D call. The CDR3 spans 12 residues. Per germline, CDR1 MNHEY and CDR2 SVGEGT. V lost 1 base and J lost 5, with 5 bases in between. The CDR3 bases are TGTGCCAGCAGTTACTTGATGGAGACCCAGTACTTC. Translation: CASSYLMETQYF.

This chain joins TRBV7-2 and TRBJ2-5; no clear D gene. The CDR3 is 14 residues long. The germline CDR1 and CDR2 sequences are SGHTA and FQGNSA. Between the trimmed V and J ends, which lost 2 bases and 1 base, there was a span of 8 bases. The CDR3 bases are TGTGCCAGCAGCTTAATCCGCAGCCAAGAGACCCAGTACTTC. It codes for CASSLIRSQETQYF.